This TCR beta chain was recovered during a study of shared clonotypes between healthy human individuals. Overall study context: CD8 memory received one plate per donor, CD8 naive two, CD4 memory three and CD4 naive three.

Germline V CDR1 and CDR2: SGHAT, FQNNGV. The CDR3 has 14 residues. The V end lost 4 bases, the J end lost 7 bases, and 14 bases lay between the germline ends. The assay was carried out at the deep level. As processed by the authors: Junction-only sequences without quality scores came from ImmunoSEQ, so filtering differed. Libraries were prepared by immunoSEQ multiplex PCR; TCRdb keeps only in-frame clonotypes and omits some of them. V, J and clone size are those of that table, while D and trimming were read from the DNA. The repertoire holds over 850,000 clones, approximately 78% seen once, with under 0.6% in the top ten.

This TCR was recovered from a man aged 18-30 years in good health. Some clones in this sample may be carry-over from other donors' samples. The specimen was memory CD4+ T cells from PBMCs. Subset denoted: CD45RA-negative fraction. The chain uses TRBV11-2 and TRBJ2-1; perhaps TRBD1 as D (6 bases). CDR3 nucleotides: TGTGCCAGCAGCTCCCGGACAGCCGGGAATGAGCAGTTCTTC. Its protein is CASSSRTAGNEQFF.